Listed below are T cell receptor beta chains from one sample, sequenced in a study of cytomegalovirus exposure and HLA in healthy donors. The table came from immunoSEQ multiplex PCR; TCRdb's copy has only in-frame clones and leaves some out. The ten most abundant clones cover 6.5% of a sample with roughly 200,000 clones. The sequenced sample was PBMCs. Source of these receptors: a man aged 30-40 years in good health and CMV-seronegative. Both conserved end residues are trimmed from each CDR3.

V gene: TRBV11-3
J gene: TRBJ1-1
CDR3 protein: ASSLSRGRGTEAF

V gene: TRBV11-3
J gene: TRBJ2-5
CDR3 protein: ASSLEGGETQY

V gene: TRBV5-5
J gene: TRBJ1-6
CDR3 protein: ASSLALYNSPLH

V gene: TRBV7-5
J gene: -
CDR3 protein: VRSAGLAGVLSYEQY

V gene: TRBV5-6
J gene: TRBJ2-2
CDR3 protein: ASSFSGQNTGELF

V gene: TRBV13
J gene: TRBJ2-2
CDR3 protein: ASSLVAGELF

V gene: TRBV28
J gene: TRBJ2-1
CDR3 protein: ASSEGGSSYNEQF

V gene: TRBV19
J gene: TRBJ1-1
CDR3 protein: ASSPLQGFVAGKAF

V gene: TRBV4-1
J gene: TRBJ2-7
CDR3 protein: ASSPDRAVGEQY

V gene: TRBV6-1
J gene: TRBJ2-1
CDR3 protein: ASRDWRYNEQF

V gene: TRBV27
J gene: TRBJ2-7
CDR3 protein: ASTTTPGTFGWEQY

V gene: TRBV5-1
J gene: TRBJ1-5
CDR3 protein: ASSLAGQGGQPQH

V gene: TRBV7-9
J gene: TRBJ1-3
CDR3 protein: ASSDLRTGSSNTIY